Below, one T cell receptor (beta chain) is given with its context. This sample was included in a study of blood T cell repertoires in COVID-19. Study context: Specimens from acute and convalescent COVID-19 originated in the United States, Italy and Spain.

Participants came from about 23 US areas, aged roughly 18 to 89 years. In assigning cohorts, the study relied on participant-reported clinical history. In the authors' methods: Researchers report that nucleated cell counts were estimated from reference gene primer amplification. Produced via immunoSEQ multiplex PCR; TCRdb's table is partial and in-frame only. The V and J calls and clone size come from that table; D and trimming were worked out from the DNA. This table holds around 450,000 clones, approximately 90% found once. This CDR3 has 14 residues. The ends lost 3 bases at V and 8 bases at J; junction bases unmatched: 5. Germline values: CDR1 SGDLS, CDR2 YYNGEE.

The chain employs TRBV9 and TRBJ1-4; TRBD1 matches at 9 bases. The receptor's source is a woman in her late teens or twenties with acute COVID-19. The specimen sequenced was PBMCs or T cells enriched from blood (not recorded which). CDR3 residues: CASSGTGVYEKLFF. In DNA form, the CDR3 reads TGTGCCAGCAGCGGGACAGGGGTATACGAAAAACTGTTTTTT.